The 10 T cell receptor beta chains below all came from one sample that was sequenced in a study of shared clonotypes between healthy human individuals (TCRdb year 2020). Libraries were built with the immunoSEQ multiplex PCR assay. The table was pulled from immuneACCESS by TCRdb, which kept in-frame rearrangements only. Such tables lose some clones; where checked, under half of the loss comes from unresolved V genes, and the rest has no known cause. The sample yields 1.6 million or so clones; roughly 96% were counted once. Of the sample, over 1% falls within the top ten clones. What was sequenced was naive CD4+ T cells sorted from blood. The cell subset or site label for this specimen denotes: CD45RA+ positively selected. These receptor sequences come from a man under 40 in good health.

V gene TRBV7-6 combines with J gene TRBJ2-6, with 14 bases aligning to TRBD2. Trimming removed 6 bases from V and 0 bases from J; junction bases left unmatched: 4. There are 18 residues in the CDR3. Per the germline V gene, CDR1 is SGHVS and CDR2 is FNYEAQ. CDR3 DNA: TGTGCCAGCAGATGGACTAGCGGGAGGAACTCTGGGGCCAACGTCCTGACTTTC. This encodes CASRWTSGRNSGANVLTF.

The rearrangement joins TRBV5-5 to TRBJ1-2, with D perhaps TRBD1 (5 bases). Germline V gives CDR1 SGHKS, CDR2 YYEKEE (reference sequence). CDR3 length: 16 amino acids. The germline V and J ends were trimmed by 0 bases and 4 bases, with 16 bases remaining between them. CDR3 region: CASSLAGQGSFYGYTF. The CDR3 nucleotides are TGTGCCAGCAGCTTGGCGGGGCAGGGTAGCTTCTATGGCTACACCTTC.

This chain joins TRBV5-4 and TRBJ2-1; the D gene could be TRBD1 or TRBD2 (6 bases each). This CDR3 comprises 17 residues. V was trimmed by 4 bases and J by 5 bases, leaving 22 bases between them. Germline V lookup: CDR1 SGHNT, CDR2 YYREEE (reference sequence). The CDR3 sequence is CASSPGTWRDRNNEQFF. CDR3 nucleotides: TGTGCCAGCAGCCCCGGGACTTGGAGAGACAGGAACAATGAGCAGTTCTTC.

V and J are TRBV7-9 and TRBJ2-3; 10 bases line up with TRBD2. Germline V lookup: CDR1 SEHNR, CDR2 FQNEAQ (reference sequence). This CDR3 contains 19 residues. Germline trimming cut 5 bases from V and 3 bases from J; bases unmatched to any gene: 17. Written as DNA, the CDR3 is TGTGCCAGCAGCCCAAAGGGGAGGGTAGCGGGAGGTCGAACAGATACGCAGTATTTT. This gives the protein CASSPKGRVAGGRTDTQYF.

The J gene is TRBJ1-2, the V gene TRBV6-5; 8 bases align to TRBD1. J gave up 8 bases and V 6 bases, and 8 bases lay outside the gene matches. The V gene's germline CDR1 is MNHEY and CDR2 SVGAGI. The CDR3 has 13 amino acids. CDR3 bases: TGTGCCAGCAGCATGGGACAGGTGAGCGGCTACACCTTC. It yields the protein CASSMGQVSGYTF.

On this clone: Other nucleotide sequences from this sample produce the same CDR3. The chain carries TRBV2 and TRBJ2-3; possibly TRBD1 for D (5 bases). CDR3 size: 14 residues. CDR1 is SNHLY and CDR2 is FYNNEI in the germline V gene. The V and J ends lost 1 base and 1 base respectively, with 6 bases between them. CDR3 sequence: CASSEGGGTDTQYF. The CDR3 DNA reads as TGTGCCAGCAGTGAAGGGGGCGGCACAGATACGCAGTATTTT.

V gene TRBV7-8 combines with J gene TRBJ2-3, with TRBD2 as a possible D gene (6 bases). The CDR3 length is 14 residues. CDR1 SGHVS and CDR2 FQNEAQ come from the germline V gene. V was shortened by 1 base and J by 4 bases, with 9 bases between the two germline ends. In DNA form, the CDR3 reads TGTGCCAGCAGCTTAGGGGGGGACCCAGATACGCAGTATTTT. Protein sequence: CASSLGGDPDTQYF.

The chain links TRBV9 to TRBJ2-7; possibly TRBD1 or TRBD2 for D (5 bases each). V was clipped by 0 bases and J by 4 bases, with 17 bases between them. Germline V gives CDR1 SGDLS, CDR2 YYNGEE. CDR3 length: 16 residues. The CDR3 coding sequence is TGTGCCAGCAGCGTAGGCCTAAACGGGGACCCGTACGAGCAGTACTTC. Protein product: CASSVGLNGDPYEQYF.

The gene calls are TRBV29-1 and TRBJ2-5; TRBD1 matches 9 bases. Germline loops: CDR1 SQVTM, CDR2 ANQGSEA. J was trimmed by 5 bases and V by 5 bases; bases with no gene match: 3. This CDR3 comprises 12 residues. The CDR3 DNA follows: TGCAGCGTTTTACAGGGGGCCGAGACCCAGTACTTC. It codes for CSVLQGAETQYF.

The chain carries TRBV19 and TRBJ2-1; 7 nucleotides match TRBD1. V was clipped by 9 bases and J by 4 bases; unmatched bases: 9. The CDR3 runs 14 residues. CDR1 is LNHDA and CDR2 is SQIVND in the germline V gene (reference sequence). This CDR3 is CASTKDRRYNEQFF. CDR3 in DNA: TGTGCCAGCACTAAGGACAGGCGTTACAATGAGCAGTTCTTC.